This TCR beta chain appears in the sequencing data of a study of CD8 T cells in ankylosing spondylitis. 5'-RACE, quantitative and with molecular barcodes, yielded the TCR beta libraries. TCRdb re-called the 5' RACE reads with MiXCR, one entry per CDR3 protein. Counted here are more than 600,000 distinct CDR3 sequences, about 20% occurring once; the ten biggest clones make up 19%. Broader study findings: Characteristic of ankylosing spondylitis blood, it appeared, was a TCR beta motif comprising several highly homologous variants. CD8+ cells made up the disease-linked clones, which were relatively rare in peripheral blood. Disease-associated clones were reportedly significantly overrepresented in matched ankylosing spondylitis synovial fluid. Previous work reported some of these motif variants in the synovial fluid and blood of reactive arthritis.

Germline values: CDR1 MNHEY, CDR2 SVGAGI. V was shortened by 0 bases and J by 4 bases, with 12 bases between the two germline ends. The CDR3 sequence is 15 residues long. For this clonotype: Its cognate antigen is unknown.

The source of this sequence is a male donor with ankylosing spondylitis. The rearrangement links TRBV6-5 to TRBJ2-5; perhaps TRBD2 as D (6 bases). The sample consisted of blood, either unsorted or a sorted T cell fraction (not recorded which). CDR3: CASSYSAVAVETQYF. In DNA form, the CDR3 reads TGTGCCAGCAGTTACTCGGCAGTAGCGGTAGAGACCCAGTACTTC.